Presented here are 17 T cell receptor beta chains from one specimen sequenced in a study of control samples from healthy donors and cancer patients. Profiling relied on immunoSEQ multiplex PCR, and the TCRdb table lists in-frame clones only, not all of them. The table includes fewer than 90,000 clones, roughly 90% detected once. Input material: PBMCs. These receptors were collected from a woman aged 55-70 years with head and neck cancer.

This chain connects TRBV29-1 to TRBJ2-1, with D perhaps matching TRBD2 (6 bases). V lost 4 bases and J 0 bases, leaving 13 bases between the germline ends. CDR3 length: 15 amino acids. CDR1 and CDR2 from the germline V gene are SQVTM and ANQGSEA. The CDR3: CSVVGGGSSYNEQFF. DNA for the CDR3: TGCAGCGTTGTCGGGGGAGGCTCCTCCTACAATGAGCAGTTCTTC.

The chain uses TRBV6-5 and TRBJ2-5; the D is unclear. This CDR3 has 12 amino acids. Trimming took off 11 bases at V and 2 bases at J, with 12 bases between the two ends. Germline V lookup: CDR1 MNHEY, CDR2 SVGAGI. This chain's CDR3 is CASSANQETQYF. CDR3 DNA: TGTGCCTCCTCCGCTAATCAAGAGACCCAGTACTTC.

The chain combines TRBV12-3 or TRBV12-4 with TRBJ2-3; maybe TRBD1 (6 bases). Trimming shortened V by 6 bases and J by 3 bases, and 10 bases separated the two germline ends. This CDR3 comprises 13 residues. In nucleotides, the CDR3 is TGTGCCAGCAGCCCAGGGGTAACAGATACGCAGTATTTT. It encodes CASSPGVTDTQYF.

CDR3 sequence (DNA): TGTGCCAGCGTTTTAGCAAATGAGCAGTTCTTC. Residues: CASVLANEQFF. The rearrangement links TRBV2 to TRBJ2-1; D ambiguous. Germline values: CDR1 SNHLY, CDR2 FYNNEI. Trimming shortened V by 8 bases and J by 7 bases, and 9 bases separated the two germline ends. This CDR3 contains 11 residues.

The gene calls are TRBV3-1 (or the pseudogene TRBV3-2) and TRBJ2-1; D is uncertain. CDR3 length: 16 amino acids. Trimming stripped 0 bases from V and 2 bases from J, with 11 bases between. Germline V lookup: CDR1 LGHDT, CDR2 YNNKEL (reference sequence). This CDR3 reads CASSQEALVPYNEQFF. The CDR3 DNA sequence: TGTGCCAGCAGCCAAGAGGCCCTCGTCCCCTACAATGAGCAGTTCTTC.

This clone was observed once. The V call is TRBV7-9, the J call TRBJ1-1; no reliable D call. Looked up from germline, CDR1 is SEHNR and CDR2 is FQNEAQ (reference sequence). V gave up 7 bases and J gave up 1 base, with 16 bases separating them. This CDR3 contains 15 residues. The CDR3 reads CASNLGNTQNTEAFF. CDR3 coding DNA: TGTGCCAGCAACCTAGGGAACACACAGAACACTGAAGCTTTCTTT. Drawing the rest from reference TRBV7-9 and TRBJ1-1, the complete variable domain is DTGVSQNPRHKITKRGQNVTFRCDPISEHNRLYWYRQTLGQGPEFLTYFQNEAQLEKSRLLSDRFSAERPKGSFSTLEIQRTEQGDSAMYLCASNLGNTQNTEAFFGQGTRLTVV.

The rearrangement joins TRBV29-1 to TRBJ1-1, with a tentative D call TRBD1 (6 bases). The CDR3 contains 13 residues. Germline CDR1 SQVTM, CDR2 ANQGSEA. The DNA for the CDR3 is TGCAGAGTCGAAAAAGGGGGGTACACTGAAGCTTTCTTT. Amino acid sequence: CRVEKGGYTEAFF.

This chain joins TRBV5-4 and TRBJ2-1; the match to TRBD2 covers 14 bases. V gave up 4 bases and J gave up 9 bases; unmatched junction bases: 12. The germline CDR1 and CDR2 sequences are SGHNT and YYREEE (reference sequence). The CDR3 runs to 17 residues. In DNA, the CDR3 is TGTGCCAGCAGCCCGGGGACTAGCGGGAGAGAGGGCAGTGAGCAGTTCTTC. This gives the protein CASSPGTSGREGSEQFF.

This clone was seen a few times. The rearrangement links TRBV9 to TRBJ2-7; TRBD1 agrees at 11 bases. CDR3 length equals 15 residues. V lost 4 bases to trimming and J lost 3 bases; unmatched junction nucleotides: 6. The germline gives CDR1 SGDLS, CDR2 YYNGEE. This CDR3 is CASSSLGQGDYEQYF. CDR3 DNA: TGTGCCAGCAGCTCCTTGGGACAGGGGGACTACGAGCAGTACTTC.

The V call is TRBV7-6, the J call TRBJ1-2, with D hard to call. Germline CDR1 and CDR2: SGHVS and FNYEAQ. The length of the CDR3 is 15 residues. Trimming took 1 base from V and 2 from J, leaving 11 bases between them. DNA for the CDR3: TGTGCCAGCAGCTTAGGGACCGGACTAAACTATGGCTACACCTTC. Translation: CASSLGTGLNYGYTF.

The chain is built from TRBV6-6 and TRBJ2-7, with a tentative D call TRBD2 (7 bases). The germline V gene has CDR1 MNHNY and CDR2 SVGAGI (reference sequence). The CDR3 sequence is 12 residues long. V lost 5 bases and J 6 bases, leaving 11 bases between the germline ends. In DNA form, the CDR3 reads TGTGCCAGCAGTGGGGGGGCGGGCGAGCAGTACTTC. Translation gives CASSGGAGEQYF.

The chain is built from TRBV5-5 and TRBJ2-5, with 13 bases matching TRBD2. Germline CDR1 is SGHKS and CDR2 is YYEKEE (reference sequence). The CDR3 consists of 18 residues. V lost 0 bases, J lost 5 bases, and 10 bases stayed unmatched. CDR3 loop: CASSLAIRTSGSTETQYF. CDR3 bases: TGTGCCAGCAGCTTGGCCATTCGGACTAGCGGGAGTACGGAGACCCAGTACTTC. The full variable domain, with the rest looked up from reference TRBV5-5 and TRBJ2-5, is DAGVTQSPTHLIKTRGQQVTLRCSPISGHKSVSWYQQVLGQGPQFIFQYYEKEERGRGNFPDRFSARQFPNYSSELNVNALLLGDSALYLCASSLAIRTSGSTETQYFGPGTRLLVL.

The chain joins TRBV6-2 or TRBV6-3 to TRBJ2-1; perhaps TRBD2 as D (6 bases). The CDR3 contains 12 residues. The ends were cut back, 6 bases at V and 12 bases at J, with 15 bases in the middle. Germline assignment: CDR1 MNHEY and CDR2 SVGEGT. CDR3 sequence reads: CASSRERVMQFF. CDR3 nucleotides: TGTGCCAGCAGCCGAGAGCGGGTGATGCAGTTCTTC.

The V call is TRBV7-2, the J call TRBJ1-3; 8 positions agree with TRBD1. Losses at the gene ends were 3 bases for V and 4 bases for J; bases not matched to a gene: 8. This CDR3 is 16 amino acids long. Germline V gene data show CDR1 as SGHTA and CDR2 as FQGNSA. This chain's CDR3 is CASSLIGQGSGNTIYF. CDR3 sequence (DNA): TGTGCCAGCAGCTTGATCGGACAGGGTTCGGGAAACACCATATATTTT.

The genes are TRBV11-2 and TRBJ2-7, with D tentatively TRBD2 (6 bases). V was pared by 1 base and J by 9 bases, with 19 bases between. CDR3 length: 15 residues. Germline V lookup: CDR1 SGHAT, CDR2 FQNNGV. The CDR3 sequence: CASSLVSGPRRGQYF. In DNA form, the CDR3 reads TGTGCCAGCAGCTTAGTATCTGGACCCAGGCGGGGGCAGTACTTC.

The V and J genes are TRBV3-1 (or the pseudogene TRBV3-2) and TRBJ2-3; D possibly corresponds to TRBD2 (5 bases). V shed 4 bases and J shed 5 bases, with 19 bases lying between them. This CDR3 region has 16 residues. In germline, CDR1 is LGHDT, CDR2 YNNKEL (reference sequence). CDR3 loop: CASSLTSSPEGDTQYF. The CDR3 DNA sequence: TGTGCCAGCAGCCTAACATCCTCCCCCGAGGGAGATACGCAGTATTTT.

The rearrangement joins TRBV7-2 to TRBJ2-7; 10 bases map to TRBD2. This CDR3 comprises 15 residues. The trim removed 0 bases at V and 7 bases at J, leaving 6 bases unmatched. Germline CDR1 reads SGHTA; CDR2 reads FQGNSA. The CDR3 here is CASSLALAGMSEQYF. The CDR3 nucleotides read TGTGCCAGCAGCTTAGCACTAGCGGGAATGAGTGAGCAGTACTTC.